These 14 T cell receptor beta chains originate from one sample sequenced in a study of cytomegalovirus exposure and HLA in healthy donors. Primers for the PCR totalled 60 Vbeta and 13 Jbeta. Assay used: immunoSEQ multiplex PCR; TCRdb lists only in-frame clones, some missing. Recorded for this sample: around 34,000 clones. Sequencing used PBMCs. The receptors derive from a woman in her thirties or forties in good health and CMV-seropositive.

The chain carries TRBV7-8 and TRBJ2-2; 7 nucleotides line up with TRBD1. The CDR3 is 14 residues long. The V gene's germline CDR1 is SGHVS and CDR2 FQNEAQ. The junction had 3 bases not matched to a gene; V was cut back by 1 base and J by 7 bases. The CDR3 protein is CASSLEGAGGELFF. In DNA form, the CDR3 reads TGTGCCAGCAGCTTAGAGGGGGCCGGCGGGGAGCTGTTTTTT.

The chain combines TRBV4-3 with TRBJ1-5; 7 bases align to TRBD1. Unmatched junction bases numbered 8, after V lost 6 bases and J lost 6 bases. CDR1 is LGHNA, CDR2 YSLEER, per germline. The CDR3 is 14 amino acids. CDR3 coding DNA: TGCGCCAGCAGTTCTGAAGGGGGCGGTCAGCCCCAGCATTTT. As protein: CASSSEGGGQPQHF.

The chain couples TRBV19 to TRBJ2-1, with D perhaps TRBD1 (5 bases). Germline CDR1 reads LNHDA; CDR2 reads SQIVND (reference sequence). The CDR3 covers 15 residues. V gave up 6 bases and J gave up 4 bases, with 16 bases separating them. DNA for the CDR3: TGTGCCAGTAGGAAGGCAGGGTTTCCATACAATGAGCAGTTCTTC. Protein: CASRKAGFPYNEQFF.

The CDR3 nucleotides read TGTGCCAGCAGCGTAGAAGTGGGGGGCAGGGGGGAGCAGTTCTTC. Protein: CASSVEVGGRGEQFF. The chain couples TRBV9 to TRBJ2-1, with a possible D match to TRBD1 (7 bases). The CDR3 spans 15 residues. Trimming shortened V by 0 bases and J by 10 bases, and 17 bases separated the two germline ends. Germline CDR1 is SGDLS and CDR2 is YYNGEE.

The chain recombines TRBV7-9 with TRBJ2-1, with D uncertain. The germline V and J ends were trimmed by 4 bases and 0 bases, with 16 bases remaining between them. CDR3 length: 17 residues. Germline CDR1 reads SEHNR; CDR2 reads FQNEAQ (reference sequence). This chain's CDR3 is CASSYFPGPFSYNEQFF. CDR3 nucleotides: TGTGCCAGCAGCTACTTCCCAGGTCCATTCTCCTACAATGAGCAGTTCTTC. The full variable domain, its missing parts supplied by reference TRBV7-9 and TRBJ2-1, is DTGVSQNPRHKITKRGQNVTFRCDPISEHNRLYWYRQTLGQGPEFLTYFQNEAQLEKSRLLSDRFSAERPKGSFSTLEIQRTEQGDSAMYLCASSYFPGPFSYNEQFFGPGTRLTVL.

The rearrangement uses TRBV29-1 and TRBJ2-1, with 10 bases lining up with TRBD1. The CDR3 has 14 residues. After removal of 6 bases from V and 5 bases from J, the junction contained 7 bases not matched to a gene. Germline loops: CDR1 SQVTM, CDR2 ANQGSEA. Written as DNA, the CDR3 is TGCAGCGTCCGGGACAGGGGCTGGGACAATGAGCAGTTCTTC. This encodes CSVRDRGWDNEQFF.

The chain couples TRBV6-1 to TRBJ1-5; 10 nucleotides match TRBD1. The V segment lost 1 base and the J segment 6 bases; nucleotides outside the gene matches: 6. The CDR3 runs to 16 residues. Germline V gene lookup returns CDR1 MNHNS and CDR2 SASEGT. For the CDR3, the DNA is TGTGCCAGCAGTGAAGTCGACAGGGGGCGGTTTCAGCCCCAGCATTTT. Translation: CASSEVDRGRFQPQHF.

The genes are TRBV7-2 and TRBJ2-7; TRBD1 aligns across 8 bases. With 5 bases clipped from V and 3 bases from J, the junction kept 6 bases outside the gene matches. This CDR3 contains 14 residues. The germline V gene encodes CDR1 SGHTA and CDR2 FQGNSA. CDR3 nucleotide sequence: TGTGCCAGCAGCCCGGGACAGGAACTCTACGAGCAGTACTTC. Amino acid sequence: CASSPGQELYEQYF. Supplemented by reference TRBV7-2 and TRBJ2-7, the full variable domain reads GAGVSQSPSNKVTEKGKDVELRCDPISGHTALYWYRQSLGQGLEFLIYFQGNSAPDKSGLPSDRFSAERTGGSVSTLTIQRTQQEDSAVYLCASSPGQELYEQYFGPGTRLTVT.

The V and J genes are TRBV19 and TRBJ2-6; no reliable D call. The CDR3 loop spans 17 amino acids. Between the trimmed V and J ends, which lost 3 bases and 0 bases, there was a span of 12 bases. The germline CDR1 and CDR2 sequences are LNHDA and SQIVND (reference sequence). DNA for the CDR3: TGTGCCAGTAGTATCCCATCCCCAGGCTCTGGGGCCAACGTCCTGACTTTC. Residues: CASSIPSPGSGANVLTF.

Considering frequency, this clone is medium-sized. The chain joins TRBV4-1 to TRBJ2-7; TRBD2 matches at 10 bases. CDR1 is MGHRA and CDR2 is YSYEKL in the germline V gene. The CDR3 covers 15 residues. J was trimmed by 2 bases and V by 5 bases; bases with no gene match: 6. The DNA for the CDR3 is TGCGCCAGCAGCTTATCTCTAGCGGGGGCCTACGAGCAGTACTTC. This translates into CASSLSLAGAYEQYF.

This sequence joins TRBV5-1 and TRBJ2-3, with 7 nucleotides matching TRBD2. Per the germline V gene, CDR1 is SGHRS and CDR2 is YFSETQ. The V segment lost 4 bases and the J segment 1 base; nucleotides outside the gene matches: 3. This CDR3 is 14 amino acids long. The CDR3 loop reads CASSPGGGTDTQYF. The CDR3 DNA follows: TGCGCCAGCAGCCCTGGGGGGGGCACAGATACGCAGTATTTT. Variable domain in full (rest from reference TRBV5-1 and TRBJ2-3): KAGVTQTPRYLIKTRGQQVTLSCSPISGHRSVSWYQQTPGQGLQFLFEYFSETQRNKGNFPGRFSGRQFSNSRSEMNVSTLELGDSALYLCASSPGGGTDTQYFGPGTRLTVL.

CDR3 DNA sequence: TGTGCCAGCAGCGTTTCCGGGACAGTAAACAATGAGCAGTTCTTC. Translating gives CASSVSGTVNNEQFF. This chain connects TRBV9 to TRBJ2-1; 7 nucleotides agree with TRBD1. The CDR3 is 15 residues long. Per germline, CDR1 SGDLS and CDR2 YYNGEE. V was pared by 2 bases and J by 5 bases, with 7 bases of the junction left unmatched. Filled out from reference TRBV9 and TRBJ2-1, the complete variable domain reads DSGVTQTPKHLITATGQRVTLRCSPRSGDLSVYWYQQSLDQGLQFLIQYYNGEERAKGNILERFSAQQFPDLHSELNLSSLELGDSALYFCASSVSGTVNNEQFFGPGTRLTVL.

The CDR3 spells CASSIIRGGRPGELFF. As DNA, the CDR3 is TGTGCCAGCTCTATTATCCGAGGGGGCCGGCCCGGGGAGCTGTTTTTT. The chain uses TRBV5-4 and TRBJ2-2; 7 nucleotides line up with TRBD1. The germline gives CDR1 SGHNT, CDR2 YYREEE (reference sequence). The CDR3 spans 16 residues. V lost 7 bases and J lost 6; bases outside the gene matches: 15.

The chain uses TRBV6-1 and TRBJ2-4, with D uncertain. The ends were cut back, 5 bases at V and 6 bases at J, with 5 bases in the middle. This CDR3 has 11 amino acids. Germline V CDR1 and CDR2: MNHNS, SASEGT. The DNA for the CDR3 is TGTGCCAGCAGTTTCAGAAACATTCAGTACTTC. It specifies CASSFRNIQYF.